This TCR beta chain was identified during a study of blood T cells in healthy people across ages. The sample holds many counts of this clonotype. A second PCR, run for roughly 7 to 12 cycles, used a sample-barcoded 5' primer plus a J-beta primer mix. Via MiXCR, TCRdb re-called the 5' RACE reads, giving one row per CDR3 protein. This table has some 1.5 million distinct CDR3 sequences, roughly 27% appearing once. This CDR3 spans 17 amino acids. The V end was cut by 1 base, the J end by 0 bases, with 16 bases between. Germline V gene sequence: CDR1 LGHNT, CDR2 FRNRAP. PBMCs, at least 6 million per sample, were isolated.

Sequencing was performed on blood. The chain recombines TRBV12-5 with TRBJ2-7, with D unresolved. The origin of this receptor is a woman aged 30 to 39 in good health. In DNA, the CDR3 is TGTGCTAGTGGTTTGGGTCGGACCTCCTCAAACTCCTACGAGCAGTACTTC. Amino acid sequence: CASGLGRTSSNSYEQYF.